This T cell receptor (beta chain) was observed in a study of blood T cell repertoires in COVID-19. In the study overall: Collection of acute and convalescent COVID-19 samples took place in the United States, Italy and Spain.

The authors' processing: The assay estimated nucleated cells by amplifying reference gene primers. Measured with immunoSEQ multiplex PCR; TCRdb has only the in-frame clones, and not every one. From that table come the V and J calls and clone size; the DNA was used to work out D and trimming. The sample includes around 100,000 clones, 86% of them seen just once. The CDR3 sequence is 13 residues long. Trimming stripped 3 bases from V and 13 bases from J, with 15 bases between. The rearrangement joins TRBV12-3 or TRBV12-4 to TRBJ1-4; tentative D call: TRBD1 (5 bases). The source material was peripheral blood. The receptor was isolated from a man aged 35 to 55 with acute or convalescent COVID-19. The CDR3 loop reads CASSLGGRARLFF. CDR3 DNA sequence: TGTGCCAGCAGTTTGGGGGGGAGGGCCCGACTGTTTTTT.